This T cell receptor beta chain was captured in a study of OX40 agonist ivuxolimab in advanced cancers. Overall study: Patients got intravenous ivuxolimab at 0.01 to 10 mg/kg every 2 weeks. Hepatocellular carcinoma, melanoma, renal cell or head and neck cancer affected the dose-escalation patients. Whole-study results and caveats: By week 6 at 0.1 to 3.0 mg/kg, blood CD4+ and CD8+ T cells had expanded clonally.

The assay was immunoSEQ multiplex PCR, and TCRdb's table has in-frame clones only and misses some. This sample yields tens of thousands of clones, of which approximately 89% are seen a single time; 0.25% to 0.3% belongs to the top ten. It was autoimmune disease history or systemic immunosuppression that excluded patients. V was pared by 2 bases and J by 1 base, with 17 bases between. The CDR3 totals 17 residues. In germline, CDR1 is LNHDA, CDR2 SQIVND (reference sequence). On this clone: Its antigen is still unknown.

The TCR comes from an adult with an advanced solid tumor such as melanoma, head and neck, liver or kidney cancer. The specimen comprised CD4+ or CD8+ T cells sorted from blood, sampled in a trial of the OX40 agonist ivuxolimab. This chain links TRBV19 with TRBJ1-1; tentative D call: TRBD1 (6 bases). CDR3 sequence (DNA): TGTGCCAGTAGTATACCCCCTCGACAGGTCGCGAACACTGAAGCTTTCTTT. Residues: CASSIPPRQVANTEAFF.